Below, one T cell receptor (beta chain) is given with its context. The clone's antigen remains unknown. It has no much larger one-base neighbor in the sample; base qualities were not kept. To synthesize cDNA, template-switch 5'RACE was performed with a primer carrying a 10-nucleotide random unique molecular identifier so that each TCR transcript was tagged. Every sequencing run yielded over 200 million TCR-beta sequences covering 15-18 subjects. The RNeasy kit was used for extraction of total RNA. Using the KAPA Real-time Library Amplification kit, TCR-beta VDJ regions were amplified with primers for the TCR constant region and the 5'RACE anchor. Sample indexes and Illumina adaptors were added in a first PCR, after which library yield was increased in a second PCR. After Ampure bead purification, the roughly 650 bp TCR product was size-selected on a 2% E-gel SizeSelection system. Before pooling, library quality was assessed on a Bioanalyzer, concentration was determined with Qubit, and library quantification was performed with the Kapa Library Quantification kit. Paired-end 2 x 150 bp sequencing of the libraries was performed on an Illumina HiSeq 2500. To increase sequence diversity, roughly 24-31% phiX was spiked into each library pool. The authors' analysis ran thus. The UMI-based MiGEC pipeline processed quality-filtered reads and removed over 80% of raw TCR sequences during error correction. VDJ genes were aligned to IMGT germline references, and each clonotype was defined by a unique CDR3 amino acid sequence together with V-J genes. VDJtools evaluated clonal expansion, Shannon diversity and CDR3 relatedness (CalcPairwiseDistances, ClusterSamples); CLCbio workbench built phylogenetic trees. Clones with at least 8 unique UMIs were defined as expanded, with this threshold being based on coefficient-of-variation modelling across technical triplicates. In TCRdb, the public reads were trimmed at Q25 with fastp and aligned with MiXCR, with productive beta chains retained. When rows share a CDR3 protein, they turn into one entry using the most common DNA and genes. It is TCRdb's table, rather than the study itself, that gives the V and J calls and clone size. The sample table shows roughly 31,000 distinct CDR3 sequences, and around 21% are seen once. Clones ranked in the top ten supply 25% to 30% of the sample.

The sample originates from a study of neurological immune-mediated disorders (dated by TCRdb to between 2017 and 2020). Concerning the study at large: Peripheral blood TCR-beta repertoires from patients with HTLV-I-associated myelopathy (HAM/TSP), patients with multiple sclerosis, and healthy controls were compared in the study using UMI-based sequencing. Alongside PBMC samples, the set of approximately 100 TCR-beta libraries contained longitudinal samples, technical triplicates, and paired CD4+ and CD8+ T-cell subsets that had been sorted. The cohort comprised 68 subjects: roughly 15 HAM/TSP patients, some 34 multiple sclerosis patients and 20 or so healthy controls. Broad study findings and their caveats: TCR clonal expansion was highest in HAM/TSP patients and lowest in MS patients, with MS patients falling below even healthy controls. No identical CDR3 amino acid sequences were found to be shared among expanded clones across subjects, suggesting that TCR-beta repertoires were private in all groups.

V was cut back by 1 base and J by 10 bases, leaving a gap of 14 bases between them. CDR1 and CDR2 are drawn from the germline V gene (reference sequence): DFQATT, SNEGSKA. Spanning cysteine to phenylalanine, the CDR3 consists of 13 amino acids. Here the CDR3 DNA is all that survives: 39 bases in frame from base 1. Sorted-subset TCR libraries were prepared from under 1.1 million sorted CD4+ or CD8+ T cells. Peripheral blood underwent Ficoll-Hypaque density gradient centrifugation to isolate PBMCs, which were then cryopreserved in liquid nitrogen. The study also sequenced paired sorted CD4+ and CD8+ subsets from healthy controls, HAM/TSP patients and MS patients.

The source is a man aged 45-60 years with HTLV-1-associated myelopathy (HAM/TSP). The chain is encoded by TRBV20-1 joined to TRBJ2-1; a tentative D call is TRBD2 (6 bases match). Material for sequencing was CD4+ T cells from blood. The encoded CDR3 is CSARGGTVGEQFF. The sequenced DNA is TGCAGTGCTAGAGGCGGGACCGTCGGAGAGCAGTTCTTC.